The clone carrying this TCR beta chain was observed a few times. This specimen belongs to a study of blood T cells in healthy people across ages. A sample-barcoded 5' primer and a J-beta primer mix were used in a second PCR of roughly 6 to 11 cycles. TCRdb independently ran MiXCR on the 5' RACE reads; one entry per CDR3 protein. This table holds 1.2 million to 1.5 million distinct CDR3 sequences, 42% found once. Sequences were obtained from blood. This TCR came from a woman aged 18-29 years in good health.

The CDR3 DNA reads as TGTGCCACGGTAGGAAGTGACTACGAGCAGTACTTC. This encodes CATVGSDYEQYF. The chain combines TRBV7-9 with TRBJ2-7; D is ambiguous. The CDR3 consists of 12 residues. CDR1 is SEHNR and CDR2 is FQNEAQ in the germline V gene (reference sequence). The ends were cut back, 10 bases at V and 3 bases at J, with 13 bases in the middle.